The 31 T cell receptor beta chains presented below share a single source sample, sequenced in a study of post-analysis software for immune sequencing data. Study-wide results and caveats: The five TRBV segments detected at higher frequency in patients than in controls included TRBV5-6, TRBV5-1 and TRBV20-1.

The library was made from cDNA and included unique molecular identifiers. MiXCR, run by TCRdb on the PCR reads, gives a single entry per CDR3 protein. The sample has 750,000 to 950,000 distinct CDR3 sequences, around 42% seen once; the top ten hold 4% to 5%. No antigen is known for these receptors. Sequences were obtained from blood. The receptors shown here come from a girl aged 5-17 years with multiple sclerosis.

J is TRBJ1-6 and V is TRBV9; weak D call: TRBD1 (5 bases). There are 14 residues in the CDR3. Germline V CDR1 and CDR2: SGDLS, YYNGEE. Trimming cost V 4 bases and J 13 bases, with 18 bases left between them. The CDR3 coding sequence is TGTGCCAGCAGCCCCTCTGGGGGGTTGGGGCCCCTCCACTTT. It is translated as CASSPSGGLGPLHF.

V and J are TRBV6-5 and TRBJ1-5; TRBD1 matches at 10 bases. The V gene end was trimmed by 8 bases and the J gene end by 4 bases; junction bases not matched to a gene: 20. Germline V CDR1 and CDR2: MNHEY, SVGAGI. The CDR3 is 19 residues long. The CDR3 sequence is CASCCLAGTGEFANQPQHF. The CDR3 region has the DNA TGTGCCAGCTGTTGCCTCGCAGGGACAGGGGAATTTGCAAATCAGCCCCAGCATTTT.

This clonotype was counted a few times. J is TRBJ2-1 and V is TRBV20-1, with 9 bases aligning to TRBD2. Germline V gene lookup returns CDR1 DFQATT and CDR2 SNEGSKA (reference sequence). Unmatched junction bases numbered 2, after V lost 6 bases and J lost 2 bases. This CDR3 has 13 residues. The CDR3 loop is CSAVAGAYNEQFF. The CDR3 nucleotides read TGCAGTGCCGTAGCGGGAGCCTACAATGAGCAGTTCTTC.

The chain combines TRBV12-3 or TRBV12-4 with TRBJ2-7, with a tentative D call TRBD2 (6 bases). The CDR3 consists of 15 residues. Trimming pared 4 bases from V and 3 bases from J, leaving 16 bases between. The CDR3 here is CASSSDERALYEQYF. For the CDR3, the DNA is TGTGCCAGCAGTTCCGACGAGCGGGCCCTCTACGAGCAGTACTTC.

The rearrangement joins TRBV11-2 to TRBJ1-1; D not certain. V lost 0 bases to trimming and J lost 7 bases, with 12 bases between them. CDR3 size: 14 residues. In germline, CDR1 is SGHAT, CDR2 FQNNGV. The CDR3, as DNA: TGTGCCAGCAGCTTAGATCCATTGGCGGGTGAAGCTTTCTTT. As protein: CASSLDPLAGEAFF.

This clonotype has more than one count but fewer than ten. V is TRBV7-9 and J is TRBJ2-7; D is unclear. Germline V gives CDR1 SEHNR, CDR2 FQNEAQ (reference sequence). The V end lost 1 base, the J end lost 1 base, and 11 bases lay between the germline ends. The CDR3 runs 15 residues. CDR3 DNA sequence: TGTGCCAGCAGCTTAGGGGCAAGCAAGTCCTACGAGCAGTACTTC. This encodes CASSLGASKSYEQYF.

This rearrangement joins TRBV10-3 to TRBJ1-5; the D gene is possibly TRBD1 (5 bases). Trimming shortened V by 10 bases and J by 1 base, and 11 bases separated the two germline ends. The CDR3 totals 13 residues. In germline, CDR1 is ENHRY, CDR2 SYGVKD. CDR3 region: CATRVGSNQPQHF. CDR3 nucleotide sequence: TGTGCCACCAGGGTTGGGAGCAATCAGCCCCAGCATTTT.

This clonotype occurred a few times. V and J are TRBV3-1 and TRBJ1-2, with 8 bases that match TRBD1. The V and J ends lost 2 bases and 2 bases, in that order; junction bases with no gene match: 7. Germline values: CDR1 LGHDT, CDR2 YNNKEL (reference sequence). The CDR3 runs to 16 residues. The CDR3: CASSQPKGQGNYGYTF. CDR3 DNA: TGTGCCAGCAGCCAACCGAAAGGACAGGGAAACTATGGCTACACCTTC.

The chain joins TRBV29-1 to TRBJ1-1; no clear D. The V and J ends lost 7 bases and 10 bases respectively, with 16 bases between them. CDR3 length: 11 residues. Germline V gives CDR1 SQVTM, CDR2 ANQGSEA. CDR3 DNA: TGCAGCGCCAAAGGCGGACTCGGAGCTTTCTTT. Translated: CSAKGGLGAFF.

This chain uses TRBV21-1 with TRBJ2-5; whether TRBD1, the table's D call, matches the DNA was not checked. TRBV21-1 is shown as a pseudogene. The CDR3 covers 16 residues. CDR3 residues: CASSKEAAGVYETQYF. DNA for the CDR3: TGTGCCAGCAGCAAAGAAGCAGCGGGCGTGTACGAGACCCAGTACTTC.

The V and J genes are TRBV20-1 and TRBJ2-1; 7 bases align to TRBD2. The CDR3 spans 16 residues. In germline, CDR1 is DFQATT, CDR2 SNEGSKA (reference sequence). The V segment lost 1 base and the J segment 1 base; nucleotides outside the gene matches: 7. The CDR3 sequence: CSARVLASGSYNEQFF. Here the CDR3 DNA reads TGCAGTGCTAGAGTACTCGCTAGCGGTTCCTACAATGAGCAGTTCTTC.

The chain links TRBV3-1 to TRBJ2-1, with 10 bases identical to TRBD2. There are 15 residues in the CDR3. V was pared by 4 bases and J by 4 bases, with 4 bases of the junction left unmatched. Per the germline V gene, CDR1 is LGHDT and CDR2 is YNNKEL (reference sequence). CDR3 in amino acids: CASSPILAGYNEQFF. The CDR3 DNA reads as TGTGCCAGCAGCCCCATACTAGCGGGGTACAATGAGCAGTTCTTC.

V is TRBV10-3 and J is TRBJ2-1; 8 nucleotides agree with TRBD2. The CDR3 consists of 13 residues. Looked up from germline, CDR1 is ENHRY and CDR2 is SYGVKD. J was trimmed by 8 bases and V by 10 bases; bases with no gene match: 10. CDR3 in DNA: TGTGCCACGGAACTGGCGGGGGGCGATGAGCAGTTCTTC. Its protein product is CATELAGGDEQFF.

J is TRBJ2-7 and V is TRBV29-1; weak D call: TRBD2 (5 bases). The DNA matches TRBJ2-5 better at its end, which makes the J call doubtful. This CDR3 spans 12 amino acids. In germline, CDR1 is SQVTM, CDR2 ANQGSEA. The CDR3 here is CSAKDPGETQYF. CDR3 in DNA: TGCAGCGCTAAGGACCCGGGGGAGACCCAGTACTTC.

This clonotype was picked up a small number of times. The chain uses TRBV6-1 and TRBJ2-7, with 8 bases that match TRBD2. This CDR3 is 15 amino acids long. Germline values: CDR1 MNHNS, CDR2 SASEGT. With V trimmed by 4 bases and J by 7 bases, 12 bases remained unmatched. This CDR3 is CASSVGSGNYNEQYF. In DNA, the CDR3 is TGTGCCAGCAGTGTCGGTAGCGGGAACTACAATGAGCAGTACTTC.

This clonotype showed up just a few times. The chain employs TRBV12-3 or TRBV12-4 and TRBJ1-2; perhaps TRBD1 as D (6 bases). V was trimmed by 7 bases and J by 8 bases, leaving 14 bases between them. CDR3 length: 12 amino acids. The chain's CDR3 is CASTRGGDGYTF. Written as DNA, the CDR3 is TGTGCCAGCACCCGAGGGGGGGACGGCTACACCTTC.

The V and J genes are TRBV6-5 and TRBJ2-7, with D possibly matching TRBD2 (5 bases). The J call may not be correct, given that the DNA end is closer to TRBJ2-4. The germline CDR1 and CDR2 sequences are MNHEY and SVGAGI. This CDR3 spans 13 amino acids. CDR3 nucleotide sequence: TGTGCCAGCAGTTCGTCGCGGGCTACCATTCAGTACTTC. The encoded protein is CASSSSRATIQYF.

The chain combines TRBV20-1 with TRBJ2-2, with TRBD2 identical over 12 bases. The germline V gene encodes CDR1 DFQATT and CDR2 SNEGSKA (reference sequence). V was pared by 2 bases and J by 5 bases, with 3 bases of the junction left unmatched. The CDR3 extends over 15 amino acids. The CDR3: CSARPTSGRTGELFF. The DNA for the CDR3 is TGCAGTGCTAGACCGACTAGCGGGAGAACCGGGGAGCTGTTTTTT.

The chain recombines TRBV14 with TRBJ1-2, with D hard to call. CDR1 is SGHDN and CDR2 is FVKESK in the germline V gene. The V end was cut by 0 bases, the J end by 4 bases, with 6 bases between. The CDR3 spans 13 residues. CDR3 sequence reads: CASSQDTTYGYTF. In DNA form, the CDR3 reads TGTGCCAGCAGCCAAGATACAACCTATGGCTACACCTTC.

This clonotype was observed many times. The chain recombines TRBV20-1 with TRBJ2-5; D is possibly TRBD1 or TRBD2 (5 bases each). The germline V gene has CDR1 DFQATT and CDR2 SNEGSKA (reference sequence). V was cut by 3 bases and J by 1 base, with 9 bases left in between. The CDR3 consists of 13 residues. CDR3 loop: CSASRGPQETQYF. The CDR3 region has the DNA TGCAGTGCTAGTCGGGGCCCCCAAGAGACCCAGTACTTC.

The gene calls are TRBV19 and TRBJ1-5; tentatively, D is TRBD1 (6 bases). Germline assignment: CDR1 LNHDA and CDR2 SQIVND (reference sequence). Trimming stripped 7 bases from V and 1 base from J, with 14 bases between. This CDR3 comprises 15 residues. CDR3 nucleotide sequence: TGTGCCAGTAACTACAGGGAGGGGAGCAATCAGCCCCAGCATTTT. Amino acids: CASNYREGSNQPQHF.

In regard to this clonotype: At one boundary the junction diverges from the germline segment, which might be a read error. The chain has TRBV27 and TRBJ2-3; D perhaps matches TRBD2 (5 bases). CDR1 and CDR2 (germline): MNHEY, SMNVEV (reference sequence). This CDR3 has 13 residues. The CDR3 sequence: CASSTGLTDTPYF. CDR3 bases: TGTGCCAGCAGTACCGGACTCACAGATACGCCGTATTTT.

The rearrangement joins TRBV27 to TRBJ2-6; D unresolved. CDR3 length: 19 amino acids. In germline, CDR1 is MNHEY, CDR2 SMNVEV (reference sequence). V lost 6 bases and J lost 0, with 21 bases in between. CDR3 sequence: CASSPLWGAQSSGANVLTF. The CDR3, as DNA: TGTGCCAGCAGCCCACTTTGGGGTGCCCAGAGCTCTGGGGCCAACGTCCTGACTTTC.

J is TRBJ2-7 and V is TRBV5-1; D gene unclear. Looked up from germline, CDR1 is SGHRS and CDR2 is YFSETQ. The V gene lost 0 bases and the J gene lost 0 bases, with 10 bases spanning the gap. The CDR3 contains 15 residues. DNA of the CDR3: TGCGCCAGCAGCTTGGATACGTTTAGCTCCTACGAGCAGTACTTC. Residues: CASSLDTFSSYEQYF.

This chain connects TRBV6-5 to TRBJ1-4, with 9 bases aligning to TRBD1. Germline V gene data show CDR1 as MNHEY and CDR2 as SVGAGI. This CDR3 is 19 amino acids long. V dropped 0 bases and J dropped 0; count of bases not matched to a gene: 8. Here the CDR3 reads CASSYSYRGLASTNEKLFF. The CDR3 nucleotides are TGTGCCAGCAGTTACTCATACAGGGGGCTGGCTTCAACTAATGAAAAACTGTTTTTT.

This rearrangement joins TRBV29-1 to TRBJ2-5, with 10 bases fitting TRBD2. The CDR3 covers 14 residues. Trimming cost V 7 bases and J 11 bases; bases outside gene matches: 16. The germline gives CDR1 SQVTM, CDR2 ANQGSEA. CDR3 in amino acids: CSAWTSGPYNEQYF. CDR3 nucleotide sequence: TGCAGCGCTTGGACTAGCGGTCCCTACAATGAGCAGTACTTC.

The J gene is TRBJ2-4, the V gene TRBV5-1; 9 bases line up with TRBD1. This CDR3 has 14 amino acids. V lost 4 bases and J lost 8; bases outside the gene matches: 7. Germline CDR1 and CDR2: SGHRS and YFSETQ. The CDR3 is CASSAGQGLDIQYF. The CDR3 DNA follows: TGCGCCAGCAGCGCAGGACAGGGGCTAGACATTCAGTACTTC. The variable domain in full, completed from reference TRBV5-1 and TRBJ2-4, reads KAGVTQTPRYLIKTRGQQVTLSCSPISGHRSVSWYQQTPGQGLQFLFEYFSETQRNKGNFPGRFSGRQFSNSRSEMNVSTLELGDSALYLCASSAGQGLDIQYFGAGTRLSVL.

This chain connects TRBV27 to TRBJ2-7; D is uncertain. CDR1 is MNHEY, CDR2 SMNVEV, per germline (reference sequence). V lost 4 bases, J lost 0 bases, and 13 bases lay in between. This CDR3 is built from 15 residues. The DNA for the CDR3 is TGTGCCAGCAGTTCCCTCCGGGCGAACTCCTACGAGCAGTACTTC. Protein product: CASSSLRANSYEQYF.

The chain employs TRBV25-1 and TRBJ2-1, with D unclear. V lost 1 base to trimming and J lost 9 bases, with 10 bases between them. CDR1 and CDR2 from the germline V gene are MGHDK and SYGVNS. CDR3 length equals 13 residues. The CDR3 loop reads CASSEFLGGEQFF. DNA of the CDR3: TGTGCCAGCAGTGAATTTCTGGGTGGTGAGCAGTTCTTC. Full variable domain (missing parts from reference TRBV25-1 and TRBJ2-1): EADIYQTPRYLVIGTGKKITLECSQTMGHDKMYWYQQDPGMELHLIHYSYGVNSTEKGDLSSESTVSRIRTEHFPLTLESARPSHTSQYLCASSEFLGGEQFFGPGTRLTVL.

This clonotype was seen only a few times. V and J are TRBV4-1 and TRBJ2-4; 8 bases agree with TRBD2. Trimming took 6 bases from V and 5 from J; bases not matched to a gene: 9. The germline V gene encodes CDR1 MGHRA and CDR2 YSYEKL. The CDR3 has 15 amino acids. CDR3 sequence (DNA): TGCGCCAGCAGTTTGGACAGCGGGAGTCAAAACATTCAGTACTTC. It specifies CASSLDSGSQNIQYF.

This chain uses TRBV20-1 with TRBJ2-7, with D perhaps TRBD1 or TRBD2 (6 bases each). The CDR3 is made up of 16 amino acids. The germline V gene has CDR1 DFQATT and CDR2 SNEGSKA (reference sequence). Trimming took off 0 bases at V and 6 bases at J, with 21 bases between the two ends. The DNA of the CDR3 is TGCAGTGCTAGAGATGAGATTTCGGGGGCCGGGGGCGAGCAGTACTTC. It specifies CSARDEISGAGGEQYF.